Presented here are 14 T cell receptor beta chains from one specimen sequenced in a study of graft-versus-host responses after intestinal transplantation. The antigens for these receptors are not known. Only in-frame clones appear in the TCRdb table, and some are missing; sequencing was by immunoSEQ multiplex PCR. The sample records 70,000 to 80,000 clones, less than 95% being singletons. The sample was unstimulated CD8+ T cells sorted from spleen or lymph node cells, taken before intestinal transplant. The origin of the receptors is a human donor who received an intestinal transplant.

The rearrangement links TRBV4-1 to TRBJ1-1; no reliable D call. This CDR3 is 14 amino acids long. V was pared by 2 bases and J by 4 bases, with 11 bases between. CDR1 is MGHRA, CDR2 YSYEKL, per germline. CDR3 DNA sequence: TGCGCCAGCAGCCAATCCACGGGAGGCACTGAAGCTTTCTTT. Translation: CASSQSTGGTEAFF.

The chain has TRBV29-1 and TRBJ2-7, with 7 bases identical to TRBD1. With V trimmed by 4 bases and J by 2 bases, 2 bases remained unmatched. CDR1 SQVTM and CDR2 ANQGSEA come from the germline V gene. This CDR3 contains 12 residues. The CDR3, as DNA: TGCAGCGTTGGGGACAGCGCCTACGAGCAGTACTTC. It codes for CSVGDSAYEQYF.

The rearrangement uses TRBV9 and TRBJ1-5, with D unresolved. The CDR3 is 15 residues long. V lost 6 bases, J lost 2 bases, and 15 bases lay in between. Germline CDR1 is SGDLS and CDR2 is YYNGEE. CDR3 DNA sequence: TGTGCCAGCAACCCCGACGGAGGCGGCAATCAGCCCCAGCATTTT. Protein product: CASNPDGGGNQPQHF.

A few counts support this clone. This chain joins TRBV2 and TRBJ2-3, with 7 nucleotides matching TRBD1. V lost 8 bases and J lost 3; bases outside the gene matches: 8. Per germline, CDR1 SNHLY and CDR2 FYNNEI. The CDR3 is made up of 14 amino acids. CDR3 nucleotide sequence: TGTGCCAGCCTGGCGCTACAGGGGACAGATACGCAGTATTTT. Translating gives CASLALQGTDTQYF.

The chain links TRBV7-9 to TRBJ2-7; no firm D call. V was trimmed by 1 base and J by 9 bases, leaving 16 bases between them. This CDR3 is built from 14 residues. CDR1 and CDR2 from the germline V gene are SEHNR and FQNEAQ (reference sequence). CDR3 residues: CASSLVGPQPTQYF. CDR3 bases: TGTGCCAGCAGCTTAGTTGGGCCCCAACCGACGCAGTACTTC.

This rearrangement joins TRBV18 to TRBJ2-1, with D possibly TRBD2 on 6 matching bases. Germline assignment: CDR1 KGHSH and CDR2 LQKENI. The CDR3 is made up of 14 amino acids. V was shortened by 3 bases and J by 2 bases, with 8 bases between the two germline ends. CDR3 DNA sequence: TGTGCCAGCTCACCGTCGGGGGCCTACAATGAGCAGTTCTTC. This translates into CASSPSGAYNEQFF.

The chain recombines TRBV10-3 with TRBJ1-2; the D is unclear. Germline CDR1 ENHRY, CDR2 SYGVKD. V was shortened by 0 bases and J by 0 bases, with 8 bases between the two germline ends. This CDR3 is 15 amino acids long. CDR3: CAISESGATNYGYTF. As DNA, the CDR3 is TGTGCCATCAGTGAGTCGGGAGCAACTAACTATGGCTACACCTTC.

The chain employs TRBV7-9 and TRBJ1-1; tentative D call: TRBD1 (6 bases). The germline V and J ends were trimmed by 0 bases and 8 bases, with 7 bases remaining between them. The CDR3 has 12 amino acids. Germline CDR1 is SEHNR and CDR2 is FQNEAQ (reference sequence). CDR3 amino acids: CASSLAGAEAFF. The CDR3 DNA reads TGTGCCAGCAGCTTAGCGGGGGCAGAAGCTTTCTTT.

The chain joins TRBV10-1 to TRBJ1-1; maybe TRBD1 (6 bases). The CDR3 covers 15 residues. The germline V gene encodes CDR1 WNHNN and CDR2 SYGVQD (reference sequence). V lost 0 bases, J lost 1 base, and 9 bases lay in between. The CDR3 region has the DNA TGCGCCAGCAGTGAGTCCCTGGACAGGAACACTGAAGCTTTCTTT. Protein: CASSESLDRNTEAFF.

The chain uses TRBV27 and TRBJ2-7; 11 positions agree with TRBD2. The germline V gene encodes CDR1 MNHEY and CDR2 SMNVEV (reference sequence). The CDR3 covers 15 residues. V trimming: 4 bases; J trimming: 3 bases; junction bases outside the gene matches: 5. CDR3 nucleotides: TGTGCCAGCAGTTACCTAGCGGGGGGTTACTACGAGCAGTACTTC. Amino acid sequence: CASSYLAGGYYEQYF.

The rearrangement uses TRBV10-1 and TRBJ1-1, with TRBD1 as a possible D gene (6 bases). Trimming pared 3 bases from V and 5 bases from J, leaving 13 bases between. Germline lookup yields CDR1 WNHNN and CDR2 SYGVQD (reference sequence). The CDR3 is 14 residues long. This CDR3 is CASSDSRGGTEAFF. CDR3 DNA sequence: TGCGCCAGCAGTGATTCCAGGGGCGGAACTGAAGCTTTCTTT.

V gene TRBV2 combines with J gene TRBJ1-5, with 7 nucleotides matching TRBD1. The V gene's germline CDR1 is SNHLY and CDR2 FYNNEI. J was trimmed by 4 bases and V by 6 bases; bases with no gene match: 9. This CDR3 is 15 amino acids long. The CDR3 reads CASRGGTAINQPQHF. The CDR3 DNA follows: TGTGCCAGCAGAGGCGGGACAGCGATTAATCAGCCCCAGCATTTT.

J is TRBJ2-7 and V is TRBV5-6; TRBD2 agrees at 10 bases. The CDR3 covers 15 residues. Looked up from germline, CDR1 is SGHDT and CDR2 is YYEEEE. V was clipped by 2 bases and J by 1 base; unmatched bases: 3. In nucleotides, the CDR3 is TGTGCCAGCAGCTTAGCGGGGGGGCAATCCTACGAGCAGTACTTC. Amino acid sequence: CASSLAGGQSYEQYF. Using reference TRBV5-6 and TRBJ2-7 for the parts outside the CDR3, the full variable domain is DAGVTQSPTHLIKTRGQQVTLRCSPKSGHDTVSWYQQALGQGPQFIFQYYEEEERQRGNFPDRFSGHQFPNYSSELNVNALLLGDSALYLCASSLAGGQSYEQYFGPGTRLTVT.

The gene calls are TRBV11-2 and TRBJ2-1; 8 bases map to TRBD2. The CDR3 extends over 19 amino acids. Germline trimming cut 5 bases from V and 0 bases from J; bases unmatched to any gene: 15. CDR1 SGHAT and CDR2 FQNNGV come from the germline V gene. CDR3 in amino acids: CASSARGTRRQSSYNEQFF. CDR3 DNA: TGTGCCAGCAGCGCCCGTGGGACTAGACGGCAGAGCTCCTACAATGAGCAGTTCTTC.